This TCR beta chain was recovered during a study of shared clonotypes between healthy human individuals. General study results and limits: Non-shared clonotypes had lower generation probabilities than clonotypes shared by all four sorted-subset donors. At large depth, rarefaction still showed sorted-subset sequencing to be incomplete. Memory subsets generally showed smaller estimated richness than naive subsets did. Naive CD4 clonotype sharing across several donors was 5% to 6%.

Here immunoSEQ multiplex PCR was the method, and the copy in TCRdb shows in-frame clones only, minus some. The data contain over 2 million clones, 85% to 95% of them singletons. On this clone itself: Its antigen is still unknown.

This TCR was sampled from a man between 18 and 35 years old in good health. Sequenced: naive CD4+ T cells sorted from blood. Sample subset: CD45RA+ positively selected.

The CDR3 loop is CASRESGIRNEQYF. CDR3 nucleotide sequence: TGTGCCAGCAGGGAAAGCGGGATACGGAACGAGCAGTACTTC. V gene TRBV11-2 combines with J gene TRBJ2-7; 7 bases match TRBD2. Germline CDR1 is SGHAT and CDR2 is FQNNGV. J was trimmed by 5 bases and V by 6 bases; bases with no gene match: 10. The CDR3 has 14 amino acids.